These 14 T cell receptor beta chains were all obtained from the same sample, sequenced in a study of beta chain features in type 1 diabetes. The isolated RNA, all of it, was reverse transcribed, so expressed TCRB transcripts were what got sequenced. Libraries were prepared by immunoSEQ multiplex PCR; TCRdb keeps only in-frame clonotypes and omits some of them. The table includes 350,000 to 450,000 clones, around 16% detected once. Sequenced material: naive CD4+ T cells from blood. These TCRs come from a woman between 18 and 29 years old in good health.

The chain recombines TRBV7-2 with TRBJ1-5; tentative D call: TRBD1 (5 bases). This CDR3 has 13 residues. Germline V gives CDR1 SGHTA, CDR2 FQGNSA. The germline V and J ends were trimmed by 5 bases and 3 bases, with 8 bases remaining between them. The CDR3 is CASSPRVNQPQHF. Here the CDR3 DNA reads TGTGCCAGCAGCCCCAGGGTCAATCAGCCCCAGCATTTT.

In its sample, this clone was seen a few times. This chain joins TRBV30 and TRBJ2-5; D is uncertain. The CDR3 loop spans 14 amino acids. V was clipped by 2 bases and J by 5 bases, with 15 bases between them. Per the germline V gene, CDR1 is GTSNPN and CDR2 is SVGIG (reference sequence). CDR3 region: CAWSRYGFRETQYF. The CDR3 DNA is TGTGCCTGGAGTAGGTACGGGTTTAGGGAGACCCAGTACTTC. Drawing the rest from reference TRBV30 and TRBJ2-5, the complete variable domain is SQTIHQWPATLVQPVGSPLSLECTVEGTSNPNLYWYRQAAGRGLQLLFYSVGIGQISSEVPQNLSASRPQDRQFILSSKKLLLSDSGFYLCAWSRYGFRETQYFGPGTRLLVL.

This clone was seen only a few times. The rearrangement joins TRBV9 to TRBJ1-2; D is unclear. This CDR3 comprises 17 residues. The V gene's germline CDR1 is SGDLS and CDR2 YYNGEE. The germline V and J ends were trimmed by 3 bases and 6 bases, with 24 bases remaining between them. The chain's CDR3 is CASSADPYGSLQDGYTF. The DNA for the CDR3 is TGTGCCAGCAGCGCAGACCCTTATGGGAGCCTGCAAGATGGCTACACCTTC.

The J gene is TRBJ1-2, the V gene TRBV7-9, with a weak D call TRBD1 (5 bases). Germline V gene lookup returns CDR1 SEHNR and CDR2 FQNEAQ (reference sequence). The CDR3 loop spans 15 amino acids. Between the trimmed V and J ends, which lost 5 bases and 0 bases, there was a span of 13 bases. CDR3 coding DNA: TGTGCCAGCAGCCTTGACAGAGGAGCTAACTATGGCTACACCTTC. Its translation: CASSLDRGANYGYTF.

The chain has TRBV25-1 and TRBJ2-3; D is undetermined. Trimming shortened V by 6 bases and J by 2 bases, and 6 bases separated the two germline ends. CDR1 MGHDK and CDR2 SYGVNS come from the germline V gene. The length of the CDR3 is 12 residues. This CDR3 is CASSKNTDTQYF. DNA for the CDR3: TGTGCCAGCAGCAAAAACACAGATACGCAGTATTTT.

The V call is TRBV5-1, the J call TRBJ2-7, with 8 nucleotides matching TRBD1. After removal of 4 bases from V and 6 bases from J, the junction contained 9 bases not matched to a gene. Germline CDR1 is SGHRS and CDR2 is YFSETQ. The CDR3 runs 14 residues. In DNA, the CDR3 is TGCGCCAGCAGCCAAAGGCAGGGGGCGAGCGAGCAGTACTTC. This sequence encodes CASSQRQGASEQYF. Full variable domain (missing parts from reference TRBV5-1 and TRBJ2-7): KAGVTQTPRYLIKTRGQQVTLSCSPISGHRSVSWYQQTPGQGLQFLFEYFSETQRNKGNFPGRFSGRQFSNSRSEMNVSTLELGDSALYLCASSQRQGASEQYFGPGTRLTVT.

In this sample, this clone turned up a few times. This chain links TRBV4-1 with TRBJ2-7; TRBD1 agrees at 7 bases. This CDR3 has 18 residues. Per germline, CDR1 MGHRA and CDR2 YSYEKL. With V trimmed by 3 bases and J by 5 bases, 19 bases remained unmatched. The CDR3 loop is CASSQRGQVPGTVNEQYF. The CDR3, as DNA: TGCGCCAGCAGCCAGAGAGGACAGGTCCCAGGGACCGTGAACGAGCAGTACTTC.

This clone was seen a few times. The chain joins TRBV30 to TRBJ2-1; the match to TRBD2 covers 7 bases. Germline CDR1 GTSNPN, CDR2 SVGIG (reference sequence). V lost 0 bases and J lost 5; bases outside the gene matches: 7. CDR3 size: 15 residues. This CDR3 reads CAWSVPSGENNEQFF. CDR3 DNA: TGTGCCTGGAGTGTACCCAGCGGGGAAAACAATGAGCAGTTCTTC.

This clone has a handful of counts. The chain joins TRBV5-4 to TRBJ2-1; 9 nucleotides align to TRBD2. The germline V gene has CDR1 SGHNT and CDR2 YYREEE (reference sequence). Trimming took 1 base from V and 5 from J; bases not matched to a gene: 7. The CDR3 covers 16 residues. CDR3 region: CASSLPASGTHNEQFF. The CDR3 bases are TGTGCCAGCAGCTTGCCGGCTAGCGGGACACACAATGAGCAGTTCTTC. Drawing the rest from reference TRBV5-4 and TRBJ2-1, the complete variable domain is ETGVTQSPTHLIKTRGQQVTLRCSSQSGHNTVSWYQQALGQGPQFIFQYYREEENGRGNFPPRFSGLQFPNYSSELNVNALELDDSALYLCASSLPASGTHNEQFFGPGTRLTVL.

This clone was counted only a few times. The chain links TRBV5-4 to TRBJ2-2, with D possibly being TRBD2 (6 bases). CDR1 and CDR2 from the germline V gene are SGHNT and YYREEE (reference sequence). This CDR3 comprises 14 residues. The V end lost 2 bases, the J end lost 6 bases, and 11 bases lay between the germline ends. CDR3 nucleotide sequence: TGTGCCAGCAGCTTTGTACCGGGGGCCGGGGAGCTGTTTTTT. Protein sequence: CASSFVPGAGELFF.

The V and J genes are TRBV14 and TRBJ1-1; the D gene is possibly TRBD1 (5 bases). V lost 4 bases and J 5 bases, leaving 11 bases between the germline ends. The CDR3 has 13 residues. Per germline, CDR1 SGHDN and CDR2 FVKESK. In DNA, the CDR3 is TGTGCCAGCAGCCGAGCAGGGCGGACTGAAGCTTTCTTT. This codes for CASSRAGRTEAFF.

This clone was counted only a few times. This chain joins TRBV5-4 and TRBJ2-3; the match to TRBD1 covers 7 bases. This CDR3 contains 14 residues. The V gene's germline CDR1 is SGHNT and CDR2 YYREEE (reference sequence). The V gene end was trimmed by 2 bases and the J gene end by 3 bases; junction bases not matched to a gene: 3. The CDR3 coding sequence is TGTGCCAGCAGCTTACGACAGGGAACAGATACGCAGTATTTT. Protein product: CASSLRQGTDTQYF.

The V gene is TRBV27, the J gene TRBJ1-5; 7 bases are a match to TRBD1. With V trimmed by 6 bases and J by 3 bases, 5 bases remained unmatched. CDR1 is MNHEY and CDR2 is SMNVEV in the germline V gene (reference sequence). The CDR3 has 14 residues. CDR3 sequence (DNA): TGTGCCAGCAGGGTGGGACAGATCAATCAGCCCCAGCATTTT. Protein: CASRVGQINQPQHF.

This chain links TRBV18 with TRBJ2-7, with D possibly matching TRBD2 (6 bases). The CDR3 totals 15 residues. The germline gives CDR1 KGHSH, CDR2 LQKENI. The ends were cut back, 2 bases at V and 1 base at J, with 12 bases in the middle. The CDR3 nucleotides are TGTGCCAGCTCACCAGGGCTAGCGTTTTCCTACGAGCAGTACTTC. Protein product: CASSPGLAFSYEQYF.